Presented here are 4 T cell receptor beta chains from one specimen sequenced in a study of blood T cells in healthy people across ages. Through a sample-barcoded 5' primer and a J-beta primer mix, a second PCR was run for roughly 6 to 12 cycles. TCRdb reanalysed the 5' RACE reads using MiXCR and keeps one entry per CDR3 protein. The data contain roughly 2 million distinct CDR3 sequences, just under 50% of them singletons. The sequenced sample consisted of blood. These receptors were taken from a woman aged 40 to 49 in good health.

The chain couples TRBV20-1 to TRBJ2-5; D is perhaps TRBD1 or TRBD2 (6 bases each). Germline V lookup: CDR1 DFQATT, CDR2 SNEGSKA (reference sequence). V shed 6 bases and J shed 1 base, with 15 bases lying between them. This CDR3 is built from 14 residues. CDR3 DNA sequence: TGCAGTGCCTTCGGGGGCGGGTTCCAAGAGACCCAGTACTTC. It encodes CSAFGGGFQETQYF.

The V gene is TRBV24-1, the J gene TRBJ2-5, with TRBD2 as a possible D gene (5 bases). Per germline, CDR1 KGHDR and CDR2 SFDVKD. The CDR3 runs 14 residues. Trimming stripped 0 bases from V and 7 bases from J, with 11 bases between. CDR3 DNA sequence: TGTGCCACCAGTGATTTGACGGGAAAAGTGACCCAGTACTTC. It codes for CATSDLTGKVTQYF.

This clonotype was found a few times. The chain recombines TRBV5-1 with TRBJ2-5; 8 bases are a match to TRBD1. The junction had 6 bases not matched to a gene; V was cut back by 6 bases and J by 5 bases. CDR3 length: 13 amino acids. Germline-derived CDR1 and CDR2 are SGHRS and YFSETQ. The CDR3 protein is CASTQGARETQYF. The CDR3 DNA is TGCGCCAGCACCCAGGGGGCGCGGGAGACCCAGTACTTC.

The chain recombines TRBV3-1 with TRBJ2-3; 13 nucleotides align to TRBD2. Per germline, CDR1 LGHDT and CDR2 YNNKEL (reference sequence). CDR3 length: 17 amino acids. The V gene end was trimmed by 4 bases and the J gene end by 5 bases; junction bases not matched to a gene: 9. The CDR3 DNA follows: TGTGCCAGCAGCCTCGGACTAGCGGGGGCTGGTGGAGATACGCAGTATTTT. It codes for CASSLGLAGAGGDTQYF.